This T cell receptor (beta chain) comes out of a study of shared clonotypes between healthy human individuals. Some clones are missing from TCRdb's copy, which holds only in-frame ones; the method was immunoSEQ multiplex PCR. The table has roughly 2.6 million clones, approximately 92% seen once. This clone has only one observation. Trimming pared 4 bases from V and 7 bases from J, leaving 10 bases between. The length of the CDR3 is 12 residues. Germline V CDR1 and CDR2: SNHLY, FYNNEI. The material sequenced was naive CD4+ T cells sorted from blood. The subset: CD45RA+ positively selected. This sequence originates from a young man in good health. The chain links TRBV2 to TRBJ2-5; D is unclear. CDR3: CASSGTSGTQYF. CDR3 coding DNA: TGTGCCAGCAGTGGAACGTCCGGGACCCAGTACTTC.